Below, 3 T cell receptor beta chains from the same sample are listed, as sequenced in a study of blood T cell repertoires in COVID-19 (dated by TCRdb to 2018 to 2020). Library construction relied on the immunoSEQ multiplex PCR assay. Entries here come from immuneACCESS through TCRdb and include only in-frame sequences with V and J called. Some clones fail to appear in such tables; in the studies checked, an unresolved V gene covers under half of the shortfall, and the cause of the remainder is unknown. The sample profile shows approximately 260,000 clones; approximately 90% of them were found once. Around 6.9% of the sample is taken by the ten largest. Material: peripheral blood. These receptors all stem from a man aged 55 to 70 who had recovered from COVID-19.

The gene calls are TRBV6-5 and TRBJ1-3, with TRBD1 matching over 7 bases. Germline V gene data show CDR1 as MNHEY and CDR2 as SVGAGI. V was clipped by 5 bases and J by 4 bases; unmatched bases: 8. The CDR3 contains 15 residues. This CDR3 reads CASSHRTGLGNTIYF. The CDR3 DNA sequence: TGTGCCAGCAGTCATCGGACAGGTCTAGGAAACACCATATATTTT.

This clone was seen only once. The gene calls are TRBV6-5 and TRBJ1-1, with a possible D match to TRBD1 (5 bases). Trimming took off 7 bases at V and 0 bases at J, with 15 bases between the two ends. The CDR3 loop spans 15 amino acids. The germline CDR1 and CDR2 sequences are MNHEY and SVGAGI. The CDR3 spells CASTRPGLMNTEAFF. The CDR3 DNA sequence: TGTGCCAGCACTAGACCGGGACTTATGAACACTGAAGCTTTCTTT.

The chain uses TRBV20-1 and TRBJ1-1, with 10 bases identical to TRBD1. The V segment lost 3 bases and the J segment 5 bases; nucleotides outside the gene matches: 9. Germline loops: CDR1 DFQATT, CDR2 SNEGSKA (reference sequence). The CDR3 is 15 residues long. CDR3 amino acids: CSASPPGQGSTEAFF. DNA for the CDR3: TGCAGTGCTAGTCCTCCGGGACAGGGGTCTACTGAAGCTTTCTTT.